Described below is a single TCR beta chain sequence and its context. The antigen is unknown. These data come from a study of OX40 agonist ivuxolimab in advanced cancers. This table comes from immunoSEQ multiplex PCR, and its TCRdb copy is limited to in-frame clones, with some not included. Found here are around 79,000 clones, 65% to 90% of them singletons; the top ten hold about 0.6%. CDR3 length equals 15 residues. Germline CDR1 reads KGHSH; CDR2 reads LQKENI. V was pared by 4 bases and J by 1 base, with 6 bases of the junction left unmatched. Findings and limits, study-wide: On average, CD8+ T cells had more expanded clones than CD4+. Partial responders at 0.1-3.0 mg/kg had among the lowest clonal expansion.

The gene calls are TRBV18 and TRBJ2-5; 7 bases align to TRBD1. The sequenced sample was CD4+ or CD8+ T cells sorted from blood, obtained in a trial of the OX40 agonist ivuxolimab. This TCR derives from an adult with an advanced solid tumor such as melanoma, head and neck, liver or kidney cancer. The CDR3 DNA sequence: TGTGCCAGCTCACTACGAGGACAGGTCCAAGAGACCCAGTACTTC. This gives the protein CASSLRGQVQETQYF.